This is a list of T cell receptor beta chains from one sample in a study of blood T cells in healthy people across ages. TCRdb used MiXCR to reprocess the 5' RACE reads, holding one entry per CDR3 protein. The data hold about 780,000 distinct CDR3 sequences, with 46% observed a single time. What was sequenced was blood. These receptors originate from an elderly man in good health. CDR3s include the opening cysteine and the closing phenylalanine or tryptophan. Fields, in order: V gene, clone size, J gene, D gene, CDR3 protein, CDR3 DNA. A D gene is named only where the DNA matches it firmly. Size values are once, few and many counts, or a class for expanded clones, and some rows have none.

V gene: TRBV10-3; clone size: .; J gene: TRBJ1-2; D gene: .; CDR3 protein: CAISGTEVYGYTF; CDR3 DNA: TGTGCCATCAGCGGGACGGAAGTCTATGGCTACACCTTC
V gene: TRBV14; clone size: few; J gene: TRBJ2-1; D gene: TRBD2; CDR3 protein: CASRRTSGGGEQFF; CDR3 DNA: TGTGCCAGCAGACGGACTAGCGGGGGCGGAGAGCAGTTCTTC
V gene: TRBV12-3/TRBV12-4; clone size: many; J gene: TRBJ2-5; D gene: TRBD2; CDR3 protein: CASSASGQETQYF; CDR3 DNA: TGTGCCAGCAGTGCTAGCGGTCAGGAGACCCAGTACTTC
V gene: TRBV3-1; clone size: .; J gene: TRBJ2-7; D gene: .; CDR3 protein: CASSRFWGESSYEQYF; CDR3 DNA: TGTGCCAGCAGCCGTTTTTGGGGAGAAAGCTCCTACGAGCAGTACTTC
V gene: TRBV20-1; clone size: .; J gene: TRBJ2-1; D gene: .; CDR3 protein: CSARDGHREQFF; CDR3 DNA: TGCAGTGCTAGAGATGGCCATCGTGAGCAGTTCTTC
V gene: TRBV5-1; clone size: .; J gene: TRBJ2-5; D gene: .; CDR3 protein: CASSSTRHFRNEQYF; CDR3 DNA: TGCGCCAGCAGCTCAACCAGACATTTTCGCAATGAGCAGTACTTC
V gene: TRBV20-1; clone size: .; J gene: TRBJ2-1; D gene: TRBD2; CDR3 protein: CSASRTSGRGGEQFF; CDR3 DNA: TGCAGTGCTTCCCGGACTAGCGGGAGAGGGGGTGAGCAGTTCTTC
V gene: TRBV13; clone size: many; J gene: TRBJ1-4; D gene: TRBD1; CDR3 protein: CASSSTGGMANEKLFF; CDR3 DNA: TGTGCCAGCAGCTCCACAGGGGGTATGGCTAATGAAAAACTGTTTTTT
V gene: TRBV29-1; clone size: .; J gene: TRBJ2-1; D gene: .; CDR3 protein: CSAVEGTSSGEQFF; CDR3 DNA: TGCAGCGCAGTTGAGGGGACCTCGAGTGGTGAGCAGTTCTTC
V gene: TRBV29-1; clone size: .; J gene: TRBJ2-3; D gene: TRBD1; CDR3 protein: CSVRTGGMDTQYF; CDR3 DNA: TGCAGCGTAAGGACAGGGGGCATGGATACGCAGTATTTT
V gene: TRBV7-2; clone size: .; J gene: TRBJ2-4; D gene: TRBD2; CDR3 protein: CASSLLAGGLAKNIQYF; CDR3 DNA: TGTGCCAGCAGCTTACTAGCGGGAGGGCTAGCCAAAAACATTCAGTACTTC
V gene: TRBV10-3; clone size: .; J gene: TRBJ1-4; D gene: TRBD1; CDR3 protein: CAISTGATNEKLFF; CDR3 DNA: TGTGCCATCAGTACAGGGGCCACTAATGAAAAACTGTTTTTT
V gene: TRBV4-1; clone size: .; J gene: TRBJ1-2; D gene: TRBD1; CDR3 protein: CASSQDPGTGVYGYTF; CDR3 DNA: TGCGCCAGCAGCCAAGATCCCGGGACAGGGGTCTATGGCTACACCTTC
V gene: TRBV12-3/TRBV12-4; clone size: few; J gene: TRBJ1-2; D gene: .; CDR3 protein: CASSLILPNYGYTF; CDR3 DNA: TGTGCCAGCAGTTTAATTCTGCCCAACTATGGCTACACCTTC
V gene: TRBV7-2; clone size: .; J gene: TRBJ2-2; D gene: TRBD1; CDR3 protein: CASSLRQGAAGELFF; CDR3 DNA: TGTGCCAGCAGCTTAAGACAGGGGGCGGCCGGGGAGCTGTTTTTT
V gene: TRBV7-8; clone size: .; J gene: TRBJ2-3; D gene: .; CDR3 protein: CASSPSAGAIGTQYF; CDR3 DNA: TGTGCCAGCTCCCCTTCGGCCGGAGCTATCGGTACGCAGTATTTT
V gene: TRBV12-1; clone size: .; J gene: TRBJ2-5; D gene: .; CDR3 protein: CASSLGGRDCQETQYF; CDR3 DNA: TGTGCCAGCAGCTTAGGTGGTCGGGACTGTCAAGAGACCCAGTACTTC
V gene: TRBV29-1; clone size: few; J gene: TRBJ2-7; D gene: TRBD1; CDR3 protein: CSVGTGGRSYEQYF; CDR3 DNA: TGCAGCGTTGGTACAGGGGGGAGATCCTACGAGCAGTACTTC
V gene: TRBV20-1; clone size: .; J gene: TRBJ2-5; D gene: .; CDR3 protein: CSGVGPGTQYF; CDR3 DNA: TGCAGTGGCGTGGGCCCAGGGACCCAGTACTTC
V gene: TRBV12-3/TRBV12-4; clone size: few; J gene: TRBJ2-1; D gene: TRBD2; CDR3 protein: CASSPRGTAGGQFF; CDR3 DNA: TGTGCCAGCAGTCCCCGGGGGACAGCGGGGGGCCAGTTCTTC
V gene: TRBV12-3/TRBV12-4; clone size: .; J gene: TRBJ1-5; D gene: .; CDR3 protein: CASNSRSGDQPQHF; CDR3 DNA: TGTGCCAGCAACAGCCGAAGCGGCGATCAGCCCCAGCATTTT
V gene: TRBV3-1; clone size: .; J gene: TRBJ2-5; D gene: TRBD2; CDR3 protein: CASSQLNPAGGGETQYF; CDR3 DNA: TGTGCCAGCAGCCAATTAAACCCAGCGGGGGGAGGTGAGACCCAGTACTTC
V gene: TRBV27; clone size: .; J gene: TRBJ2-7; D gene: TRBD2; CDR3 protein: CASSLLPSGSIYEQYF; CDR3 DNA: TGTGCCAGCAGTTTACTGCCCAGCGGGAGTATATACGAGCAGTACTTC
V gene: TRBV20-1; clone size: few; J gene: TRBJ2-7; D gene: .; CDR3 protein: CSARAPQGREQYF; CDR3 DNA: TGCAGTGCTAGAGCCCCCCAAGGCCGCGAGCAGTACTTC
V gene: TRBV20-1; clone size: .; J gene: TRBJ2-5; D gene: .; CDR3 protein: CSARDRPLYNEQYF; CDR3 DNA: TGCAGTGCTAGGGACAGACCTTTGTACAATGAGCAGTACTTC
V gene: TRBV14; clone size: .; J gene: TRBJ2-7; D gene: .; CDR3 protein: CASSHDRRNEQYF; CDR3 DNA: TGTGCCAGCAGCCACGACAGGAGGAACGAGCAGTACTTC
V gene: TRBV20-1; clone size: .; J gene: TRBJ1-2; D gene: TRBD1; CDR3 protein: CSARETSDRDYGYTF; CDR3 DNA: TGCAGTGCTAGAGAAACTTCAGACAGGGACTATGGCTACACCTTC